This TCR beta chain was identified during a study of preoperative IRX-2 immunotherapy in early breast cancer. Documented treatment: preoperative locoregional IRX-2 cytokine immunotherapy. Preoperative locoregional IRX-2 cytokine immunotherapy was tested in the phase Ib source study. Produced via immunoSEQ multiplex PCR; TCRdb's table is partial and in-frame only. This table holds some 19,000 clones, around 81% found once. The CDR3 is 17 residues long. Per the germline V gene, CDR1 is SGHRS and CDR2 is YFSETQ. V lost 4 bases to trimming and J lost 0 bases; unmatched junction nucleotides: 10. The chain links TRBV5-1 to TRBJ2-3; TRBD2 aligns across 8 bases. The sequencing here drew on lymph node tissue, taken after IRX-2 immunotherapy. The sequence was collected from a human donor with breast cancer. CDR3 nucleotides: TGCGCCAGCAGCCCCCCAGGTAGCGGGGCTAGCACAGATACGCAGTATTTT. It codes for CASSPPGSGASTDTQYF. Variable domain in full (rest from reference TRBV5-1 and TRBJ2-3): KAGVTQTPRYLIKTRGQQVTLSCSPISGHRSVSWYQQTPGQGLQFLFEYFSETQRNKGNFPGRFSGRQFSNSRSEMNVSTLELGDSALYLCASSPPGSGASTDTQYFGPGTRLTVL.